This T cell receptor (beta chain) is drawn from a study of blood T cells in healthy people across ages. This CDR3 has 13 residues. Per the germline V gene, CDR1 is SQVTM and CDR2 is ANQGSEA. The V end was cut by 4 bases, the J end by 1 base, with 11 bases between. The second PCR ran 7 to 11 cycles with a sample-barcoded 5' primer and J-beta primers. TCRdb analysed the 5' RACE reads with MiXCR anew, one entry per CDR3 protein. Here the sample spans 1.2 million to 1.5 million distinct CDR3 sequences, about 43% being singletons. Each donor's blood draw was roughly 9.8 milliliters of peripheral blood. At least 6 million PBMCs were isolated per sample.

Sample: blood. The gene calls are TRBV29-1 and TRBJ2-7, with D perhaps being TRBD1 or TRBD2 (6 bases each). This receptor was obtained from a woman younger than 30 in good health. Here the CDR3 reads CSVATGRSYEQYF. CDR3 sequence (DNA): TGCAGCGTTGCAACAGGGAGGTCCTACGAGCAGTACTTC.